This paragraph reports one T cell receptor (beta chain). Its target is unknown. TCRdb reprocessed the 5' RACE reads via MiXCR and lists one record per CDR3 protein. Of 450,000 to 500,000 distinct CDR3 sequences listed, 14% are singletons. Trimming stripped 3 bases from V and 0 bases from J, with 14 bases between. Germline CDR1 is SGHKS and CDR2 is YYEKEE (reference sequence). The CDR3 contains 16 residues. The data were obtained in a study of identical twins. Broader study findings: The conclusions drew on cross-sectional statistical analysis instead of tracking the same donors.

This same sample was also taken into another study, of yellow fever vaccine responses in identical twins.

This TCR was sampled from a woman younger than 35 in good health. The V call is TRBV5-5, the J call TRBJ2-3; tentatively, D is TRBD2 (6 bases). The sequenced sample consisted of CD4+ T cells sorted from blood. This chain's CDR3 is CASSSGLGGSTDTQYF. CDR3 sequence (DNA): TGTGCCAGCAGCTCTGGCCTCGGAGGGAGCACAGATACGCAGTATTTT.